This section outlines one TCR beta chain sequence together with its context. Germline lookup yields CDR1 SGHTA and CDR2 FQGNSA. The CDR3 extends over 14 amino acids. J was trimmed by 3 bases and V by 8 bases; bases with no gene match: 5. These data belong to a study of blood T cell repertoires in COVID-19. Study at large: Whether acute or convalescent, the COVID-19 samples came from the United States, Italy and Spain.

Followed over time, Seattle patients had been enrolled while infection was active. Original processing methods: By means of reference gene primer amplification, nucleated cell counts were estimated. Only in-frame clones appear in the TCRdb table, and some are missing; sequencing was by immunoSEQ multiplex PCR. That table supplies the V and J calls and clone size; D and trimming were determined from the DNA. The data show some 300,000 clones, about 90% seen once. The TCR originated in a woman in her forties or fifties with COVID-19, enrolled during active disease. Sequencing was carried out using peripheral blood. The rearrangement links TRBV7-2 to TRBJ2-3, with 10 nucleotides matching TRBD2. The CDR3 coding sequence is TGTGCCAGCGGCCAGGGACTAGCGACAGATACGCAGTATTTT. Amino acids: CASGQGLATDTQYF.